This paragraph covers one TCR beta chain sequence. Germline CDR1 LNHNV, CDR2 YYDKDF (reference sequence). This CDR3 comprises 15 residues. The V end was cut by 0 bases, the J end by 3 bases, with 12 bases between. This sample is drawn from a study of OX40 agonist ivuxolimab in advanced cancers. Study in general: Patients were dosed with the agonistic anti-OX40 (CD134) antibody ivuxolimab.

Assay: immunoSEQ multiplex PCR; the TCRdb copy retains only in-frame clones and omits some. The sample has roughly 70,000 clones, just over 90% seen once. The clonotype originates from an adult with an advanced solid tumor such as melanoma, head and neck, liver or kidney cancer. This chain connects TRBV15 to TRBJ2-7, with a possible D match to TRBD1 (5 bases). This specimen consisted of CD4+ or CD8+ T cells sorted from blood, obtained in a trial of the OX40 agonist ivuxolimab. The CDR3 nucleotides are TGTGCCACCAGCAGAGATCGCGACAGCCACTACGAGCAGTACTTC. This codes for CATSRDRDSHYEQYF. Full variable domain (missing parts from reference TRBV15 and TRBJ2-7): DAMVIQNPRYQVTQFGKPVTLSCSQTLNHNVMYWYQQKSSQAPKLLFHYYDKDFNNEADTPDNFQSRRPNTSFCFLDIRSPGLGDTAMYLCATSRDRDSHYEQYFGPGTRLTVT.